The 29 T cell receptor beta chains given below trace back to one sample, sequenced in a study of cytomegalovirus exposure and HLA in healthy donors. The PCR ran on 60 Vbeta and 13 Jbeta primers. TCRdb's copy holds only in-frame clones and misses some; the assay was immunoSEQ multiplex PCR. Among under 200,000 clones listed, approximately 78% were seen once. Sequenced sample: PBMCs. Receptors were obtained from a girl aged 2 to 9 in good health and CMV-seropositive.

The rearrangement joins TRBV7-9 to TRBJ2-2; TRBD1 matches 9 bases. The CDR3 length is 16 residues. Germline V gene sequence: CDR1 SEHNR, CDR2 FQNEAQ (reference sequence). The V and J ends lost 6 bases and 5 bases, in that order; junction bases with no gene match: 10. This chain's CDR3 is CASRPNRGLVTGELFF. DNA for the CDR3: TGTGCCAGCAGACCTAACAGGGGGCTAGTTACCGGGGAGCTGTTTTTT. Together with reference TRBV7-9 and TRBJ2-2, the CDR3 gives the full variable domain: DTGVSQNPRHKITKRGQNVTFRCDPISEHNRLYWYRQTLGQGPEFLTYFQNEAQLEKSRLLSDRFSAERPKGSFSTLEIQRTEQGDSAMYLCASRPNRGLVTGELFFGEGSRLTVL.

The rearrangement links TRBV6-6 to TRBJ1-2, with TRBD1 matching over 7 bases. J was trimmed by 0 bases and V by 4 bases; bases with no gene match: 5. The CDR3 spans 15 residues. Germline values: CDR1 MNHNY, CDR2 SVGAGI (reference sequence). CDR3 DNA sequence: TGTGCCAGCAGTTCCCGGACAGGCCCTAACTATGGCTACACCTTC. Its protein product is CASSSRTGPNYGYTF.

The chain is built from TRBV30 and TRBJ2-5; 11 bases align to TRBD2. The CDR3 runs to 15 residues. V trimming: 3 bases; J trimming: 2 bases; junction bases outside the gene matches: 5. Germline V gene sequence: CDR1 GTSNPN, CDR2 SVGIG (reference sequence). The chain's CDR3 is CAWSVGTSGQETQYF. CDR3 sequence (DNA): TGTGCCTGGAGCGTGGGGACTAGCGGACAAGAGACCCAGTACTTC.

The J gene is TRBJ2-4, the V gene TRBV4-1; 7 positions agree with TRBD2. The CDR3 has 13 amino acids. The junction had 4 bases not matched to a gene; V was cut back by 2 bases and J by 9 bases. Per germline, CDR1 MGHRA and CDR2 YSYEKL. The CDR3 loop is CASSQTSDSIQYF. CDR3 in DNA: TGCGCCAGCAGCCAAACTAGCGATTCCATTCAGTACTTC.

On this clone: This specimen includes other DNA sequences encoding the same CDR3. V gene TRBV30 combines with J gene TRBJ2-5; D unresolved. Germline V gene lookup returns CDR1 GTSNPN and CDR2 SVGIG (reference sequence). This CDR3 comprises 11 residues. The V end was cut by 0 bases, the J end by 5 bases, with 4 bases between. In nucleotides, the CDR3 is TGTGCCTGGAGTGTGGGCGAGACCCAGTACTTC. Translating it yields CAWSVGETQYF.

The rearrangement links TRBV7-6 to TRBJ1-2; 7 bases align to TRBD1. Germline assignment: CDR1 SGHVS and CDR2 FNYEAQ. V shed 6 bases, J shed 3 bases, and the junction held 7 bases outside the gene matches. This CDR3 has 14 residues. The CDR3, as DNA: TGTGCCAGCAGGCCAGGGGGGCCTGACTATGGCTACACCTTC. Translated, it gives CASRPGGPDYGYTF.

V usage is TRBV7-9 and J usage is TRBJ2-1, with 7 bases that match TRBD2. This CDR3 is 15 amino acids long. V shed 3 bases, J shed 5 bases, and the junction held 7 bases outside the gene matches. CDR1 is SEHNR and CDR2 is FQNEAQ in the germline V gene (reference sequence). The CDR3 region has the DNA TGTGCCAGCAGCTTCGGGGCTAGCGGTAACAATGAGCAGTTCTTC. It codes for CASSFGASGNNEQFF.

The rearrangement links TRBV30 to TRBJ2-7; 7 bases fit TRBD1. The CDR3 is made up of 14 amino acids. V shed 0 bases, J shed 3 bases, and the junction held 5 bases outside the gene matches. From germline, CDR1 is GTSNPN and CDR2 SVGIG (reference sequence). CDR3 loop: CAWSVSTGSYEQYF. The CDR3 nucleotides read TGTGCCTGGAGTGTGTCGACAGGGAGCTACGAGCAGTACTTC.

This clone was detected only a few times. V and J are TRBV5-1 and TRBJ2-7; 10 bases are shared with TRBD1. Per the germline V gene, CDR1 is SGHRS and CDR2 is YFSETQ. The CDR3 has 15 amino acids. V dropped 3 bases and J dropped 3; count of bases not matched to a gene: 6. The CDR3 bases are TGCGCCAGCAGCTGGGGGGACAGGGGTGGCTACGAGCAGTACTTC. This translates into CASSWGDRGGYEQYF.

This clone was picked up a small number of times. This sequence joins TRBV29-1 and TRBJ2-5; 8 nucleotides match TRBD2. Per the germline V gene, CDR1 is SQVTM and CDR2 is ANQGSEA. Losses at the gene ends were 7 bases for V and 4 bases for J; bases not matched to a gene: 5. The CDR3 runs 12 residues. The CDR3 reads CSARTSRETQYF. CDR3 coding DNA: TGCAGCGCCAGGACTAGCAGAGAGACCCAGTACTTC.

The rearrangement joins TRBV19 to TRBJ2-2; D may be TRBD1 (7 bases). The CDR3 runs 15 residues. The V end was cut by 3 bases, the J end by 5 bases, with 13 bases between. Germline V gene sequence: CDR1 LNHDA, CDR2 SQIVND (reference sequence). The CDR3 region has the DNA TGTGCCAGTAGTATGGGCGCAGGGGGGACCGGGGAGCTGTTTTTT. It yields the protein CASSMGAGGTGELFF.

The J gene is TRBJ2-7, the V gene TRBV23-1; D possibly corresponds to TRBD2 (5 bases). TRBV23-1 is assigned to the ORF class and has an uncertain function. The V end was cut by 0 bases, the J end by 3 bases, with 21 bases between. The CDR3 totals 18 residues. The DNA for the CDR3 is TGCGCCAGCAGTCAATCGAAGGTCGGACTTTTAATAGGCTACGAGCAGTACTTC. This gives the protein CASSQSKVGLLIGYEQYF.

Remarks on this clone: Additional DNA sequences in this sample encode the identical CDR3. The chain combines TRBV5-1 with TRBJ2-5, with TRBD1 matching 7 bases. The CDR3 is made up of 14 amino acids. Germline V gene data show CDR1 as SGHRS and CDR2 as YFSETQ. V lost 0 bases to trimming and J lost 5 bases; unmatched junction nucleotides: 4. The CDR3 DNA reads TGCGCCAGCAGCTTGGACAGGGGACGCGAGACCCAGTACTTC. The encoded protein is CASSLDRGRETQYF.

The chain is built from TRBV27 and TRBJ2-5, with a weak D call TRBD2 (6 bases). V gave up 6 bases and J gave up 11 bases, with 16 bases separating them. This CDR3 has 12 amino acids. The germline V gene encodes CDR1 MNHEY and CDR2 SMNVEV (reference sequence). As DNA, the CDR3 is TGTGCCAGCAGCCCGTGGCGGGGTGGGCAGTACTTC. Translation: CASSPWRGGQYF.

The V and J genes are TRBV27 and TRBJ2-1, with TRBD2 as a possible D gene (6 bases). The CDR3 is 16 residues long. Per the germline V gene, CDR1 is MNHEY and CDR2 is SMNVEV (reference sequence). Trimming shortened V by 7 bases and J by 10 bases, and 26 bases separated the two germline ends. The CDR3 bases are TGTGCCAGCAAAAACAACGGGAGAGGTCGAATGGAGGAGCAGTTCTTC. Translating gives CASKNNGRGRMEEQFF.

V is TRBV2 and J is TRBJ1-4; the D is unclear. The CDR3 spans 15 residues. The germline gives CDR1 SNHLY, CDR2 FYNNEI. Trimming took 7 bases from V and 0 from J, leaving 12 bases between them. CDR3: CASKGGGATNEKLFF. CDR3 nucleotide sequence: TGTGCCAGCAAGGGAGGTGGAGCAACTAATGAAAAACTGTTTTTT.

This chain links TRBV6-5 with TRBJ1-1, with 7 bases that match TRBD1. The CDR3 totals 12 residues. CDR1 MNHEY and CDR2 SVGAGI come from the germline V gene. The junction had 9 bases not matched to a gene; V was cut back by 10 bases and J by 7 bases. In DNA, the CDR3 is TGTGCCACTCACAGGGGTATTCGTGAAGCTTTCTTT. Its translation: CATHRGIREAFF.

This chain uses TRBV14 with TRBJ2-7, with 8 bases aligning to TRBD2. Germline loops: CDR1 SGHDN, CDR2 FVKESK. There are 13 residues in the CDR3. The trim removed 0 bases at V and 10 bases at J, leaving 5 bases unmatched. CDR3 sequence (DNA): TGTGCCAGCAGCCAAGATCTAAGCGGGGGACAGTACTTC. This translates into CASSQDLSGGQYF.

V usage is TRBV28 and J usage is TRBJ2-2; no clear D gene. The CDR3 runs 12 residues. Germline V gene data show CDR1 as MDHEN and CDR2 as SYDVKM. The V end was cut by 8 bases, the J end by 6 bases, with 10 bases between. This CDR3 reads CASRSASGELFF. The CDR3 DNA reads as TGTGCCAGCCGGTCTGCCTCCGGGGAGCTGTTTTTT.

The J gene is TRBJ2-5, the V gene TRBV6-5; D not resolved. CDR3 length equals 11 residues. Germline loops: CDR1 MNHEY, CDR2 SVGAGI. Trimming cost V 0 bases and J 9 bases, with 5 bases left between them. This CDR3 reads CASSYSRAQYF. The CDR3 nucleotides read TGTGCCAGCAGTTACTCCCGGGCCCAGTACTTC.

This clone appeared once. This chain joins TRBV20-1 and TRBJ2-3; D remains ambiguous. Trimming shortened V by 7 bases and J by 3 bases, and 5 bases separated the two germline ends. The CDR3 length is 10 residues. CDR1 DFQATT and CDR2 SNEGSKA come from the germline V gene (reference sequence). CDR3 loop: CSVVTDTQYF. The CDR3 DNA reads TGCAGTGTCGTAACAGATACGCAGTATTTT.

The chain links TRBV30 to TRBJ2-5; 7 bases align to TRBD1. Per the germline V gene, CDR1 is GTSNPN and CDR2 is SVGIG (reference sequence). V was pared by 2 bases and J by 5 bases, with 20 bases of the junction left unmatched. The CDR3 is 18 residues long. CDR3 DNA sequence: TGTGCCTGGAGTAAGGGTGGTCATAAGGGGGCGCTCCGGGAGACCCAGTACTTC. Translated: CAWSKGGHKGALRETQYF.

The V call is TRBV5-1, the J call TRBJ2-1, with D possibly matching TRBD1 (5 bases). Trimming cost V 1 base and J 10 bases, with 21 bases left between them. The CDR3 is 16 residues long. CDR1 is SGHRS, CDR2 YFSETQ, per germline. CDR3 sequence (DNA): TGCGCCAGCAGCTTGCAGGTAGAGTCTAAGGGGATGGAGCAGTTCTTC. Translation gives CASSLQVESKGMEQFF. Based on the CDR3 plus reference TRBV5-1 and TRBJ2-1, the full variable domain is KAGVTQTPRYLIKTRGQQVTLSCSPISGHRSVSWYQQTPGQGLQFLFEYFSETQRNKGNFPGRFSGRQFSNSRSEMNVSTLELGDSALYLCASSLQVESKGMEQFFGPGTRLTVL.

V is TRBV6-1 and J is TRBJ2-7, with D perhaps matching TRBD1 (6 bases). Per the germline V gene, CDR1 is MNHNS and CDR2 is SASEGT. The CDR3 spans 14 residues. Trimming removed 2 bases at V and 3 bases at J, with 11 bases between. The CDR3 nucleotides read TGTGCCAGCAGTGAACAGGGGTCAAACTACGAGCAGTACTTC. Its translation is CASSEQGSNYEQYF.

V is TRBV11-1 and J is TRBJ2-7; D gene uncertain. The CDR3 covers 13 residues. V was clipped by 2 bases and J by 1 base, with 6 bases between them. Germline-derived CDR1 and CDR2 are SGHAT and FQDESV (reference sequence). The CDR3 sequence: CASSLQVSYEQYF. The DNA for the CDR3 is TGTGCCAGCAGCTTACAGGTTTCCTACGAGCAGTACTTC.

The CDR3 spells CAWNKGGPYGELFF. The DNA of the CDR3 is TGTGCCTGGAACAAAGGGGGCCCCTACGGGGAGCTGTTTTTT. The gene calls are TRBV30 and TRBJ2-2; 7 bases map to TRBD1. After removal of 4 bases from V and 7 bases from J, the junction contained 9 bases not matched to a gene. Germline CDR1 is GTSNPN and CDR2 is SVGIG (reference sequence). CDR3 length equals 14 residues.

The chain employs TRBV30 and TRBJ2-7; D not resolved. V lost 1 base, J lost 4 bases, and 8 bases lay in between. This CDR3 has 12 amino acids. CDR1 and CDR2 (germline): GTSNPN, SVGIG (reference sequence). For the CDR3, the DNA is TGTGCCTGGAGTGGATCGGGTTACGAGCAGTACTTC. Amino acids: CAWSGSGYEQYF.

The chain is built from TRBV5-4 and TRBJ1-1, with TRBD1 as a possible D gene (5 bases). CDR1 is SGHNT and CDR2 is YYREEE in the germline V gene (reference sequence). The CDR3 is 16 residues long. The V and J ends lost 0 bases and 1 base respectively, with 13 bases between them. The CDR3 bases are TGTGCCAGCAGCTTGGATTTTGGCGGGGGGAACACTGAAGCTTTCTTT. Its protein product is CASSLDFGGGNTEAFF.

V usage is TRBV5-4 and J usage is TRBJ2-5; D gene unclear. Germline loops: CDR1 SGHNT, CDR2 YYREEE (reference sequence). V lost 2 bases and J lost 5, with 7 bases in between. The CDR3 loop spans 12 amino acids. The DNA for the CDR3 is TGTGCCAGCAGCTTAGAGTCCGAGACCCAGTACTTC. It yields the protein CASSLESETQYF. The whole variable domain, filled in from reference TRBV5-4 and TRBJ2-5, reads ETGVTQSPTHLIKTRGQQVTLRCSSQSGHNTVSWYQQALGQGPQFIFQYYREEENGRGNFPPRFSGLQFPNYSSELNVNALELDDSALYLCASSLESETQYFGPGTRLLVL.